This TCR beta chain was found in a study of cytomegalovirus exposure and HLA in healthy donors. The table lists this clone with a few counts. Its matching antigen is unknown. J gave up 4 bases and V 0 bases, and 6 bases lay outside the gene matches. The CDR3 totals 16 residues. Germline V lookup: CDR1 SGHDN, CDR2 FVKESK. Primers included in the PCR were 60 Vbeta and 13 Jbeta primers. Data came from immunoSEQ multiplex PCR; TCRdb stores just in-frame clones and leaves some out. Here the sample spans about 170,000 clones, roughly 60% being singletons. The donors gave bone marrow, and they were healthy. Study results and caveats: Previous analysis showed most TCR beta V segments were productive about 90% or about 30% of the time. Excluded were some V segments that proved indistinguishable, including TRBV6-2 and TRBV6-3.

Sequencing was done on a sample of PBMCs. V usage is TRBV14 and J usage is TRBJ2-7; 10 bases fit TRBD2. The clonotype originates from a man aged 35-49 years in good health and CMV-seronegative. This chain's CDR3 is CASSQDAQRGGYEQYF. The CDR3 DNA reads TGTGCCAGCAGCCAAGATGCCCAGCGGGGGGGTTACGAGCAGTACTTC.